This TCR beta chain came from a study of tissue-resident memory T cells in lung cancer (dated by TCRdb to between 2018 and 2021). Background for the entire study: TCR beta-chain sequencing compared paired tumor TRM and tumor non-TRM populations from around nine lung cancer patients.

TCRdb records Illumina MiSeq as the sequencer. The TCR sequencing libraries included unique molecular identifiers and were indexed using TruSeq single indexes. The original pipeline was this. TCR reads were mapped and error-corrected with MIGEC v1.2.7, then analyzed with VDJtools v1.1.7, both using default settings. Shannon-Wiener and inverse Simpson indices were computed in VDJtools to quantify repertoire diversity. Expanded TCRbeta clonotypes were defined by a frequency threshold of at least three. Wilcoxon rank-sum tests across more than 8 patients were used for statistical comparisons of TCR diversity between tumor TRM and non-TRM populations. The raw public data were reprocessed by TCRdb itself: fastp quality trimming at Q25, MiXCR clonotype calling, in-frame beta chains only. For every CDR3 protein sequence, its rows merge into one entry that carries the most common genes and DNA. None of the V and J calls come from the authors' own analysis; TCRdb made them. The sample table contains hundreds of distinct CDR3 sequences; only one count was recorded for around 21% of them. The top ten clones comprise 42% of the sample.

By how much of the sample it makes up, this clonotype is large (0.1 to 1%). Its antigen target is currently unknown. One base away there is no much larger clone; base qualities are not given. CDR1 and CDR2 are read off the germline V gene as SNHLY and FYNNEI. The CDR3, from cysteine to phenylalanine, totals 17 residues. Solely the CDR3 DNA is kept, with 51 bases framed from the first base. Germline trimming amounts to 7 bases on V and 4 bases on J, with 17 as the count of junction bases outside the gene matches. Broader findings and caveats from the paper: On average, expanded clonotypes made up 73% of tumor TRM repertoires, compared with 52% of tumor non-TRM repertoires. A significantly more restricted TCR repertoire was observed in tumor TRM cells than in tumor non-TRM cells, as reflected by lower Shannon-Wiener and inverse Simpson diversity.

A BD FACSAria-II was used to sort CD8+ T cells by CD103 expression straight into ice-cold TRIzol LS reagent. Lung tumor tissue was collected fresh at the time of surgical resection. After Fc receptor blocking, fresh cells were stained for CD45, CD4, CD3, CD8A and CD103, and DAPI was used to tell live cells from dead cells. A miRNeasy kit was used to purify total RNA from the sorted CD103+ and CD103- CD8+ T cells. CD103 expression was used to sort tumor-infiltrating CD8+ cytotoxic T cells, separating tissue-resident memory (TRM) cells from non-TRM cells. Donors were patients with treatment-naive lung cancer. Patients with respiratory malignancies who were newly diagnosed and untreated were prospectively recruited upon referral.

Recombination connected TRBV2 to TRBJ2-7; TRBD1 fits 9 bases in the junction. What was sequenced was CD103- CD8+ T cells from lung tumor tissue. The sample's cell subset or site label, in plain terms: non-TRM CD8+ CTLs. This TCR was sampled from a human donor with treatment-naive lung cancer (subtype not recorded). The CDR3 sequence is CASTRWDREPEGYEQYF. In nucleotides, the sequence is TGTGCCAGCACGAGGTGGGACAGGGAGCCCGAAGGGTACGAGCAGTACTTC.